Listed here are 5 T cell receptor beta chains from one sample, sequenced in a study of T cells in women clearing cervical HPV infection. Method: immunoSEQ multiplex PCR; TCRdb's copy keeps in-frame clones and lacks some. Its table lists some 31,000 clones. Sequencing was performed on blood buffy coat. The receptors were gathered from a woman between 18 and 75 years old with a cervical HPV16 infection that either progressed to CIN3+ or cleared (not recorded which).

About this clone itself: The CDR3 end falls 3 residues outside the read, so it is completed with the germline J gene. This chain uses TRBV7-9 with TRBJ2-3, with 7 bases fitting TRBD2. V shed 1 base and J 1 base; nucleotides not matched to a gene: 2. From germline, CDR1 is SEHNR and CDR2 FQNEAQ (reference sequence). This CDR3 contains 15 residues. The covered CDR3 bases are TGTGCCAGCAGCTTAGGCCGGGGGGGCACAGATACG. It yields the protein CASSLGRGGTDT. The whole CDR3 protein reads CASSLGRGGTDTQYF.

About this clone itself: The read stops 3 residues short of the end of the CDR3; the missing end is completed from the germline J gene. This sequence joins TRBV19 and TRBJ1-2, with a possible D match to TRBD1 (6 bases). The CDR3 loop spans 13 amino acids. From germline, CDR1 is LNHDA and CDR2 SQIVND (reference sequence). Here the CDR3 reads CASSLQGPYDYTF. The CDR3 DNA, read in part, is TGTGCCAGTAGCTTACAGGGACCCTACGAC.

The CDR3 here is CASSDGASNTGELFF. The sequenced CDR3 bases are TGTGCCAGCAGTGACGGGGCTTCGAACACCGGGGAG. The rearrangement joins TRBV6-4 to TRBJ2-2, with a possible D match to TRBD1 (5 bases). The read ends 3 residues shy of where the CDR3 ends; the end is completed using the germline J gene. The CDR3 spans 15 residues. Germline CDR1 is MRHNA and CDR2 is SNTAGT. Trimming stripped 2 bases from V and 0 bases from J, with 7 bases between.

Details on this clone: The read stops 3 residues short of the end of the CDR3; the missing end is completed from the germline J gene. The chain joins TRBV19 to TRBJ1-5; D might be TRBD1 (5 bases). Germline loops: CDR1 LNHDA, CDR2 SQIVND (reference sequence). The ends were cut back, 3 bases at V and 0 bases at J, with 9 bases in the middle. This CDR3 spans 15 amino acids. The part of the CDR3 DNA that was read is TGTGCCAGTAGTATTTGGGGCTTTAGCAATCAGCCC. Protein product: CASSIWGFSNQP. The full CDR3 reads CASSIWGFSNQPQHF.

As to this clone: The CDR3 goes on 3 residues after the read ends, and that part is filled in from the germline J gene. This chain uses TRBV10-2 with TRBJ2-3; D perhaps matches TRBD2 (6 bases). The length of the CDR3 is 14 residues. Germline CDR1 is WSHSY and CDR2 is SAAADI. V was shortened by 5 bases and J by 0 bases, with 9 bases between the two germline ends. The sequenced part of the CDR3 DNA is TGCGCCAGCAGTCCGGCGGGGAGCACAGATACG. Encoded protein: CASSPAGSTDT. The complete CDR3 reads CASSPAGSTDTQYF.